The rows below give T cell receptor beta chains drawn from one sample of a study of blood T cell repertoires in COVID-19. This table comes from immunoSEQ multiplex PCR, and its TCRdb copy is limited to in-frame clones, with some not included. The top ten clones hold around 2% of a sample with some 70,000 clones, over 70% of them seen once. Sequencing was done on a sample of peripheral blood. These receptors were taken from a human donor in a cohort sampled during active COVID-19. The CDR3 runs from the conserved cysteine through the conserved F or W. The order of the fields is J gene, clone size, V gene, D gene, CDR3 protein, CDR3 DNA. The D gene is left open where the match is weak. The size of a clone is reported for some rows only, either as once, few or many, or as a class for expanded clones.

J gene: TRBJ1-5
clone size: .
V gene: TRBV19
D gene: TRBD1
CDR3 protein: CASSMDRGTSMSGNQPQHF
CDR3 DNA: TGTGCCAGTAGTATGGACAGGGGGACTTCAATGTCCGGCAATCAGCCCCAGCATTTT

J gene: TRBJ2-2
clone size: once
V gene: TRBV20-1
D gene: .
CDR3 protein: CSASTGTGELFF
CDR3 DNA: TGCAGTGCTAGTACGGGAACCGGGGAGCTGTTTTTT

J gene: TRBJ2-1
clone size: .
V gene: TRBV13
D gene: TRBD2
CDR3 protein: CATTREGRPNEQFF
CDR3 DNA: TGTGCCACCACGCGGGAGGGCCGCCCCAATGAGCAGTTCTTC

J gene: TRBJ2-7
clone size: .
V gene: TRBV11-1
D gene: .
CDR3 protein: CASRPLGTPSSEQYF
CDR3 DNA: TGTGCCAGCAGGCCCCTCGGGACTCCGTCTTCCGAGCAGTACTTC

J gene: TRBJ2-3
clone size: .
V gene: TRBV4-1
D gene: TRBD2
CDR3 protein: CASSRSPRVAGNLDTQYF
CDR3 DNA: TGCGCCAGCAGCCGGAGTCCGAGGGTAGCGGGGAACCTTGATACGCAGTATTTT

J gene: TRBJ2-7
clone size: .
V gene: TRBV21-1
D gene: .
CDR3 protein: CASRQALEQYF
CDR3 DNA: TGTGCCAGTAGACAGGCCCTCGAGCAGTACTTC

J gene: TRBJ2-5
clone size: .
V gene: TRBV4-1
D gene: .
CDR3 protein: CASSQDGGTWETQYF
CDR3 DNA: TGCGCCAGCAGCCAAGATGGCGGGACGTGGGAGACCCAGTACTTC

J gene: TRBJ2-3
clone size: .
V gene: TRBV11-3
D gene: TRBD2
CDR3 protein: CASSAGTSGATDTQYF
CDR3 DNA: TGTGCCAGCAGCGCCGGGACTAGCGGAGCCACAGATACGCAGTATTTT

J gene: TRBJ1-2
clone size: .
V gene: TRBV28
D gene: .
CDR3 protein: CASIAGGNYGYTF
CDR3 DNA: TGTGCCAGCATTGCGGGGGGAAACTATGGCTACACCTTC

J gene: TRBJ1-2
clone size: few
V gene: TRBV4-1
D gene: .
CDR3 protein: CASSQQSAQGYGYTF
CDR3 DNA: TGCGCCAGCAGCCAACAATCGGCTCAGGGCTATGGCTACACCTTC

J gene: TRBJ2-5
clone size: once
V gene: TRBV11-2
D gene: TRBD2
CDR3 protein: CASSLTGGREETQYF
CDR3 DNA: TGTGCCAGCAGCTTAACGGGGGGGAGGGAAGAGACCCAGTACTTC

J gene: TRBJ1-1
clone size: .
V gene: TRBV7-9
D gene: .
CDR3 protein: CASSPYPWGGNTEAFF
CDR3 DNA: TGTGCCAGCAGCCCCTATCCTTGGGGGGGGAATACTGAAGCTTTCTTT

J gene: TRBJ2-7
clone size: .
V gene: TRBV28
D gene: .
CDR3 protein: CASSLDSFYEQYF
CDR3 DNA: TGTGCCAGCAGCCTTGACAGCTTTTACGAGCAGTACTTC

J gene: TRBJ2-3
clone size: .
V gene: TRBV6-5
D gene: .
CDR3 protein: CASRSSETDTQYF
CDR3 DNA: TGTGCCAGCAGGTCGTCGGAGACAGATACGCAGTATTTT

J gene: TRBJ1-2
clone size: .
V gene: TRBV28
D gene: .
CDR3 protein: CASSLFPGPNYGYTF
CDR3 DNA: TGTGCCAGCAGTTTATTCCCAGGGCCTAACTATGGCTACACCTTC

J gene: TRBJ2-3
clone size: .
V gene: TRBV10-1
D gene: .
CDR3 protein: CASSESAGLSKDTQYF
CDR3 DNA: TGCGCCAGCAGTGAGTCGGCTGGGCTATCGAAAGATACGCAGTATTTT

J gene: TRBJ1-1
clone size: once
V gene: TRBV28
D gene: .
CDR3 protein: CASSFQGSTEAFF
CDR3 DNA: TGTGCCAGCAGCTTTCAGGGTTCTACGGAAGCTTTCTTT

J gene: TRBJ1-1
clone size: .
V gene: TRBV5-1
D gene: TRBD1
CDR3 protein: CASSRDRGNTEAFF
CDR3 DNA: TGCGCCAGCAGCAGGGACAGGGGTAACACTGAAGCTTTCTTT

J gene: TRBJ2-2
clone size: .
V gene: TRBV24-1
D gene: .
CDR3 protein: CATNQNTGELFF
CDR3 DNA: TGTGCCACCAATCAGAACACCGGGGAGCTGTTTTTT

J gene: TRBJ1-1
clone size: .
V gene: TRBV5-1
D gene: TRBD1
CDR3 protein: CASSPTGGELTEAFF
CDR3 DNA: TGCGCCAGCAGTCCGACAGGGGGCGAATTAACTGAAGCTTTCTTT

J gene: TRBJ1-2
clone size: .
V gene: TRBV28
D gene: TRBD1
CDR3 protein: CASSPGQGGGYTF
CDR3 DNA: TGTGCCAGCAGTCCCGGACAGGGCGGCGGCTACACCTTC

J gene: TRBJ1-1
clone size: .
V gene: TRBV4-1
D gene: .
CDR3 protein: CASSPRGNTEAFF
CDR3 DNA: TGCGCCAGCAGCCCCCGGGGGAACACTGAAGCTTTCTTT

J gene: TRBJ2-7
clone size: .
V gene: TRBV7-9
D gene: .
CDR3 protein: CASSLEGGGHVF
CDR3 DNA: TGTGCCAGCAGCTTAGAGGGCGGGGGCCACGTCTTC

J gene: TRBJ2-7
clone size: .
V gene: TRBV7-6
D gene: TRBD2
CDR3 protein: CASSSLKGRANEQYF
CDR3 DNA: TGTGCCAGCAGCTCACTGAAGGGGAGGGCGAACGAGCAGTACTTC

J gene: TRBJ1-1
clone size: .
V gene: TRBV5-6
D gene: .
CDR3 protein: CASSPAAGGNTEAFF
CDR3 DNA: TGTGCCAGCAGCCCGGCGGCGGGCGGGAACACTGAAGCTTTCTTT

J gene: TRBJ1-2
clone size: .
V gene: TRBV28
D gene: TRBD1
CDR3 protein: CASSLSGQGNYGYTF
CDR3 DNA: TGTGCCAGCAGTTTGTCAGGACAGGGAAACTATGGCTACACCTTC

J gene: TRBJ1-2
clone size: .
V gene: TRBV5-1
D gene: .
CDR3 protein: CASSSYRPGDGYTF
CDR3 DNA: TGCGCCAGCAGCTCATATCGCCCGGGGGATGGCTACACCTTC

J gene: TRBJ2-1
clone size: .
V gene: TRBV6-5
D gene: .
CDR3 protein: CASSVRSSYNEQFF
CDR3 DNA: TGTGCCAGCAGCGTGCGTTCCTCCTACAATGAGCAGTTCTTC

J gene: TRBJ2-5
clone size: .
V gene: TRBV6-2/TRBV6-3
D gene: .
CDR3 protein: CASSPGSAVETQYF
CDR3 DNA: TGTGCCAGCAGCCCTGGGTCCGCGGTGGAGACCCAGTACTTC

J gene: TRBJ1-5
clone size: few
V gene: TRBV19
D gene: .
CDR3 protein: CASTPSGVYSNQPQHF
CDR3 DNA: TGTGCCAGTACCCCCAGCGGAGTCTATAGCAATCAGCCCCAGCATTTT

J gene: TRBJ2-3
clone size: .
V gene: TRBV7-2
D gene: TRBD2
CDR3 protein: CASSRVGTSVTDTQYF
CDR3 DNA: TGTGCCAGCAGCAGGGTTGGGACTAGCGTCACAGATACGCAGTATTTT

J gene: TRBJ2-1
clone size: .
V gene: TRBV6-2/TRBV6-3
D gene: .
CDR3 protein: CASSYVRVGNEQFF
CDR3 DNA: TGTGCCAGCAGTTACGTCAGGGTTGGCAATGAGCAGTTCTTC

J gene: TRBJ1-2
clone size: once
V gene: TRBV6-1
D gene: .
CDR3 protein: CASSEIQGLTISPF
CDR3 DNA: TGTGCCAGCAGTGAAATTCAGGGACTAACGATCTCCCCCTTC

J gene: TRBJ2-7
clone size: .
V gene: TRBV5-1
D gene: TRBD1
CDR3 protein: CASSLEGTGVGEQYF
CDR3 DNA: TGCGCCAGCAGCTTGGAAGGGACAGGGGTTGGCGAGCAGTACTTC

J gene: TRBJ2-7
clone size: .
V gene: TRBV28
D gene: TRBD1
CDR3 protein: CAVGQGNSYEQYF
CDR3 DNA: TGTGCCGTAGGACAGGGGAACTCCTACGAGCAGTACTTC

J gene: TRBJ1-2
clone size: many
V gene: TRBV2
D gene: TRBD1
CDR3 protein: CASTFDRGYGYTF
CDR3 DNA: TGTGCCAGCACCTTTGACAGGGGGTATGGCTACACCTTC

J gene: TRBJ1-1
clone size: .
V gene: TRBV10-3
D gene: TRBD1
CDR3 protein: CAIHRGQGRWTEAFF
CDR3 DNA: TGTGCCATCCACCGGGGACAGGGGAGGTGGACTGAAGCTTTCTTT